This entry concerns a single T cell receptor beta chain. Its antigen is not known. The sample originates from a study of response to subunit inactivated influenza vaccine. One entry per CDR3 protein, called by TCRdb with MiXCR from the RT-PCR reads. The sample yields about 620,000 distinct CDR3 sequences, about 10% seen once. Notes on the study in general: Authors suggested few new T cells are recruited by each seasonal influenza vaccination.

Germline CDR1 DFQATT, CDR2 SNEGSKA (reference sequence). The CDR3 extends over 14 amino acids. Between the trimmed V and J ends, which lost 5 bases and 10 bases, there was a span of 18 bases. The receptor comes from a man in his fifties or sixties who received an inactivated influenza vaccine. The sequenced sample was PBMCs from blood, obtained on the day of vaccination. The rearrangement links TRBV20-1 to TRBJ1-6; D is possibly TRBD1 (5 bases). The CDR3 coding sequence is TGCAGTGCTCCTGGGGCTCATTCGGGATCACCCCTCCACTTT. Its translation: CSAPGAHSGSPLHF.